The 22 T cell receptor beta chains given below trace back to one sample, sequenced in a study of cytomegalovirus exposure and HLA in healthy donors. It was with 60 Vbeta and 13 Jbeta primers that the PCR ran. Using immunoSEQ multiplex PCR, the repertoire was profiled, and TCRdb retains in-frame clones only, with some absent. This sample has about 200,000 clones, with about 72% found just once. Material: PBMCs. The receptors here all came from a male donor in good health and CMV-seronegative.

Note on this clone: One end of the junction does not line up with germline, which may come from a read error. The CDR3 coding sequence is TGTTCCAGCAGCTTAGCCGCGGTTGAGCAGTTCTTC. Its translation is CSSSLAAVEQFF. V gene TRBV7-9 combines with J gene TRBJ2-1; D gene ambiguous. The CDR3 is made up of 12 amino acids. Looked up from germline, CDR1 is SEHNR and CDR2 is FQNEAQ (reference sequence). Full variable domain (outside the CDR3, taken from reference TRBV7-9 and TRBJ2-1): DTGVSQNPRHKITKRGQNVTFRCDPISEHNRLYWYRQTLGQGPEFLTYFQNEAQLEKSRLLSDRFSAERPKGSFSTLEIQRTEQGDSAMYLCSSSLAAVEQFFGPGTRLTVL.

This clone was found a few times. The rearrangement links TRBV5-4 to TRBJ2-7; 12 nucleotides align to TRBD2. The germline V gene encodes CDR1 SGHNT and CDR2 YYREEE (reference sequence). This CDR3 is 15 amino acids long. V was clipped by 4 bases and J by 6 bases; unmatched bases: 8. CDR3 sequence: CASSTRLAGAIEQYF. CDR3 DNA: TGTGCCAGCAGCACCCGACTAGCGGGAGCGATCGAGCAGTACTTC.

In its sample, this clone was seen once. The V and J genes are TRBV19 and TRBJ1-1; D is uncertain. There are 14 residues in the CDR3. Germline V gene data show CDR1 as LNHDA and CDR2 as SQIVND (reference sequence). V was pared by 3 bases and J by 1 base, with 9 bases between. CDR3 residues: CASSIDRANTEAFF. In nucleotides, the CDR3 is TGTGCCAGTAGTATTGATCGAGCGAACACTGAAGCTTTCTTT.

The table lists this clone with a count of one. The chain links TRBV28 to TRBJ2-1; a possible D gene is TRBD2 (5 bases). Trimming removed 2 bases at V and 9 bases at J, with 14 bases between. CDR1 is MDHEN, CDR2 SYDVKM, per germline. The CDR3 loop spans 14 amino acids. CDR3 region: CASSLGLARGEQFF. The CDR3 nucleotides read TGTGCCAGCAGTTTAGGGCTAGCCCGAGGTGAGCAGTTCTTC.

This clone was counted a few times. V usage is TRBV19 and J usage is TRBJ1-1; 7 bases map to TRBD1. The CDR3 runs to 13 residues. V lost 6 bases, J lost 3 bases, and 4 bases stayed unmatched. The germline CDR1 and CDR2 sequences are LNHDA and SQIVND (reference sequence). CDR3 amino acids: CASSPDRDTEAFF. The CDR3 DNA is TGTGCCAGTAGCCCTGACAGGGACACTGAAGCTTTCTTT.

V and J are TRBV6-4 and TRBJ2-1, with D perhaps matching TRBD2 (6 bases). Germline loops: CDR1 MRHNA, CDR2 SNTAGT. V gave up 0 bases and J gave up 2 bases, with 11 bases separating them. The CDR3 has 16 residues. The CDR3 spells CASSDSFGGTYNEQFF. The CDR3 DNA is TGTGCCAGCAGTGACTCGTTCGGCGGGACCTACAATGAGCAGTTCTTC.

The sample holds one count of this clone. Other DNA sequences within the sample encode an identical CDR3. The chain recombines TRBV18 with TRBJ1-1, with 7 bases lining up with TRBD1. With 3 bases clipped from V and 1 base from J, the junction kept 5 bases outside the gene matches. CDR1 and CDR2 from the germline V gene are KGHSH and LQKENI. The CDR3 is 15 residues long. The CDR3: CASSPLGQPNTEAFF. In DNA form, the CDR3 reads TGTGCCAGCTCACCCCTGGGACAGCCGAACACTGAAGCTTTCTTT.

The chain is built from TRBV9 and TRBJ1-3; no reliable D call. This CDR3 spans 13 amino acids. Germline V CDR1 and CDR2: SGDLS, YYNGEE. The V gene lost 3 bases and the J gene lost 2 bases, with 6 bases spanning the gap. The CDR3 DNA is TGTGCCAGCAGCGCCAACACTGGAAACACCATATATTTT. Translating gives CASSANTGNTIYF.

The chain recombines TRBV15 with TRBJ2-1; perhaps TRBD1 as D (6 bases). Deletions cut 1 base from V and 10 bases from J, with 11 bases between. CDR1 is LNHNV, CDR2 YYDKDF, per germline (reference sequence). The CDR3 extends over 13 amino acids. Here the CDR3 reads CATSRGPGGEQFF. CDR3 coding DNA: TGTGCCACCAGCAGAGGACCTGGGGGCGAGCAGTTCTTC. The entire variable domain, with the rest obtained from reference TRBV15 and TRBJ2-1, is as follows: DAMVIQNPRYQVTQFGKPVTLSCSQTLNHNVMYWYQQKSSQAPKLLFHYYDKDFNNEADTPDNFQSRRPNTSFCFLDIRSPGLGDTAMYLCATSRGPGGEQFFGPGTRLTVL.

V usage is TRBV7-9 and J usage is TRBJ2-7; D is undetermined. The V end was cut by 6 bases, the J end by 2 bases, with 17 bases between. Germline V gene sequence: CDR1 SEHNR, CDR2 FQNEAQ (reference sequence). The CDR3 length is 15 residues. The CDR3 DNA reads as TGTGCCAGCAGATCACCGACTCAGAACGCCTACGAGCAGTACTTC. This translates into CASRSPTQNAYEQYF. The whole variable domain, filled in from reference TRBV7-9 and TRBJ2-7, reads DTGVSQNPRHKITKRGQNVTFRCDPISEHNRLYWYRQTLGQGPEFLTYFQNEAQLEKSRLLSDRFSAERPKGSFSTLEIQRTEQGDSAMYLCASRSPTQNAYEQYFGPGTRLTVT.

The rearrangement uses TRBV9 and TRBJ1-2; 9 nucleotides align to TRBD1. J was trimmed by 10 bases and V by 0 bases; bases with no gene match: 7. Germline V gene data show CDR1 as SGDLS and CDR2 as YYNGEE. CDR3 length: 14 residues. The CDR3: CASSVAGTGRDYTF. CDR3 sequence (DNA): TGTGCCAGCAGCGTAGCCGGGACAGGGAGGGACTACACCTTC. The variable domain in full, with the rest retrieved from reference TRBV9 and TRBJ1-2, is DSGVTQTPKHLITATGQRVTLRCSPRSGDLSVYWYQQSLDQGLQFLIQYYNGEERAKGNILERFSAQQFPDLHSELNLSSLELGDSALYFCASSVAGTGRDYTFGSGTRLTVV.

J is TRBJ2-7 and V is TRBV9; 13 bases align to TRBD2. The CDR3 is made up of 17 amino acids. The germline CDR1 and CDR2 sequences are SGDLS and YYNGEE. V shed 0 bases and J 1 base; nucleotides not matched to a gene: 4. The CDR3 bases are TGTGCCAGCAGCGTAGGGACTAGCGGGAGTATTTCCTACGAGCAGTACTTC. It codes for CASSVGTSGSISYEQYF. The variable domain in full, completed from reference TRBV9 and TRBJ2-7, reads DSGVTQTPKHLITATGQRVTLRCSPRSGDLSVYWYQQSLDQGLQFLIQYYNGEERAKGNILERFSAQQFPDLHSELNLSSLELGDSALYFCASSVGTSGSISYEQYFGPGTRLTVT.

This clone was seen only a few times. This chain uses TRBV5-6 with TRBJ2-7; D uncertain. The CDR3 covers 11 residues. Germline loops: CDR1 SGHDT, CDR2 YYEEEE. Trimming stripped 2 bases from V and 2 bases from J, with 2 bases between. CDR3 sequence reads: CASSFAYEQYF. The CDR3 bases are TGTGCCAGCAGCTTCGCCTACGAGCAGTACTTC.

J is TRBJ2-7 and V is TRBV28, with D possibly TRBD1 on 6 matching bases. The V and J ends lost 6 bases and 3 bases respectively, with 18 bases between them. Per the germline V gene, CDR1 is MDHEN and CDR2 is SYDVKM. The CDR3 consists of 15 residues. Here the CDR3 reads CASSRQDFYDYEQYF. The DNA of the CDR3 is TGTGCCAGCAGCAGACAGGACTTCTACGACTACGAGCAGTACTTC.

The chain links TRBV9 to TRBJ1-6, with D perhaps matching TRBD1 (5 bases). V was cut by 0 bases and J by 7 bases, with 14 bases left in between. The germline V gene has CDR1 SGDLS and CDR2 YYNGEE. CDR3 size: 16 residues. As DNA, the CDR3 is TGTGCCAGCAGCGTAGCTCCGGGGGGGGTGAATTCACCCCTCCACTTT. Translation: CASSVAPGGVNSPLHF. Supplemented by reference TRBV9 and TRBJ1-6, the full variable domain reads DSGVTQTPKHLITATGQRVTLRCSPRSGDLSVYWYQQSLDQGLQFLIQYYNGEERAKGNILERFSAQQFPDLHSELNLSSLELGDSALYFCASSVAPGGVNSPLHFGNGTRLTVT.

In this sample, this clone turned up once. V usage is TRBV7-6 and J usage is TRBJ2-1, with D possibly being TRBD2 (6 bases). This CDR3 region has 16 residues. Trimming took 0 bases from V and 4 from J, leaving 13 bases between them. Germline CDR1 is SGHVS and CDR2 is FNYEAQ. In DNA form, the CDR3 reads TGTGCCAGCAGCTTAGCTGGGACTTCGAAATACAATGAGCAGTTCTTC. This gives the protein CASSLAGTSKYNEQFF. The full variable domain, its missing parts supplied by reference TRBV7-6 and TRBJ2-1, is GAGVSQSPRYKVTKRGQDVALRCDPISGHVSLYWYRQALGQGPEFLTYFNYEAQQDKSGLPNDRFSAERPEGSISTLTIQRTEQRDSAMYRCASSLAGTSKYNEQFFGPGTRLTVL.

V is TRBV11-3 and J is TRBJ2-5; a possible D gene is TRBD2 (6 bases). Germline V gene lookup returns CDR1 SGHNT and CDR2 YENEEA. V lost 5 bases, J lost 2 bases, and 18 bases lay in between. The CDR3 is made up of 16 amino acids. In DNA, the CDR3 is TGTGCCAGCAGCCTTAGTTTGCGGGAAGGACAAGAGACCCAGTACTTC. Its translation is CASSLSLREGQETQYF.

The rearrangement uses TRBV5-1 and TRBJ1-1; 7 bases agree with TRBD1. CDR3 size: 15 residues. The ends lost 4 bases at V and 6 bases at J; junction bases unmatched: 12. From germline, CDR1 is SGHRS and CDR2 YFSETQ. Here the CDR3 DNA reads TGCGCCAGCAGCCCCCTCGACAGGGCGACCCCTGAAGCTTTCTTT. It codes for CASSPLDRATPEAFF.

The chain joins TRBV7-2 to TRBJ2-1; possible D gene TRBD2, 5 bases. CDR3 length: 14 residues. Trimming removed 5 bases from V and 0 bases from J, with 8 bases in between. Germline V lookup: CDR1 SGHTA, CDR2 FQGNSA. CDR3: CASSTRGSYNEQFF. For the CDR3, the DNA is TGTGCCAGCAGCACCCGGGGCTCCTACAATGAGCAGTTCTTC.

The chain couples TRBV5-1 to TRBJ2-1; D is unclear. This CDR3 spans 14 amino acids. The V and J ends lost 6 bases and 4 bases respectively, with 14 bases between them. Germline loops: CDR1 SGHRS, CDR2 YFSETQ. The CDR3 DNA reads as TGCGCCAGCATGGTCCTCCCGGGTTACAATGAGCAGTTCTTC. Translating it yields CASMVLPGYNEQFF.

Only a few counts were recorded for this clone. Here the CDR3 DNA reads TGCGCCAGCAGCCAGCTTTCACAGGGGAGGAGGACTGAAGCTTTCTTT. It yields the protein CASSQLSQGRRTEAFF. The chain recombines TRBV4-1 with TRBJ1-1, with 7 nucleotides matching TRBD1. V lost 3 bases to trimming and J lost 5 bases; unmatched junction nucleotides: 12. The length of the CDR3 is 16 residues. The germline CDR1 and CDR2 sequences are MGHRA and YSYEKL.

The chain employs TRBV19 and TRBJ1-2; no clear D gene. This CDR3 is 15 amino acids long. Per germline, CDR1 LNHDA and CDR2 SQIVND (reference sequence). V dropped 4 bases and J dropped 1 base, with 13 bases sitting between them. CDR3 coding DNA: TGTGCCAGTAGTACCAGATCGACGGGTAACTATGGCTACACCTTC. It codes for CASSTRSTGNYGYTF.